A single sample is the source of the 23 T cell receptor beta chains below, sequenced in a study of T cells in Graves' hyperthyroidism and ophthalmopathy. The TCR beta CDR3 regions underwent amplification using RNA transcripts as the source. A first-round RT-PCR of the TCR CDR3 used the HTBI primer set. TCRdb passed the multiplex PCR reads through MiXCR, listing each CDR3 protein once. The table lists over 500,000 distinct CDR3 sequences, 17% of them singletons, with 17% in the top ten. Sequencing used blood. The receptors shown here come from a woman aged 18-29 years with Graves' ophthalmopathy.

Many counts were recorded for this clonotype. The chain links TRBV2 to TRBJ1-2, with 10 bases identical to TRBD1. The germline CDR1 and CDR2 sequences are SNHLY and FYNNEI. The trim removed 5 bases at V and 7 bases at J, leaving 4 bases unmatched. This CDR3 spans 13 amino acids. The CDR3 loop is CASSRQGAGGYTF. The CDR3 nucleotides are TGTGCCAGCAGTCGACAGGGGGCGGGTGGCTACACCTTC.

About this clonotype itself: This may be a read error, as it is one base from a much larger clone. This sequence joins TRBV7-2 and TRBJ1-5; 10 bases are a match to TRBD1. CDR3 length equals 15 residues. V lost 5 bases to trimming and J lost 5 bases; unmatched junction nucleotides: 6. Germline CDR1 is SGHTA and CDR2 is FQGNSA. The CDR3 DNA reads TGTGCCAGCAGCGAATCCGGGACAGGGGATCAGCCCCAGCATTTT. It yields the protein CASSESGTGDQPQHF.

In this sample, this clonotype turned up many times. V gene TRBV4-3 combines with J gene TRBJ2-5; weak D call: TRBD1 (5 bases). Germline V lookup: CDR1 LGHNA, CDR2 YSLEER. CDR3 size: 14 residues. V dropped 0 bases and J dropped 5 bases, with 10 bases sitting between them. CDR3 sequence: CASSQDLTVETQYF. CDR3 sequence (DNA): TGCGCCAGCAGCCAAGATTTGACAGTGGAGACCCAGTACTTC.

V and J are TRBV5-8 and TRBJ1-2, with no clear D. The CDR3 contains 18 residues. Trimming removed 1 base at V and 3 bases at J, with 22 bases between. Germline CDR1 reads SGHTS; CDR2 reads YDEGEE. The chain's CDR3 is CASSLYASDRVPDYGYTF. The CDR3 nucleotides are TGTGCCAGCAGCTTGTATGCCTCTGATAGGGTTCCGGACTATGGCTACACCTTC.

CDR3 residues: CASSYSGGPYEQYF. CDR3 DNA: TGTGCCAGCAGCTACTCAGGGGGACCCTACGAGCAGTACTTC. V usage is TRBV12-3 or TRBV12-4 and J usage is TRBJ2-7; 7 positions match TRBD1. V was clipped by 6 bases and J by 2 bases; unmatched bases: 7. This CDR3 is 14 amino acids long.

This clonotype has just a few counts. V usage is TRBV19 and J usage is TRBJ1-1; 11 bases map to TRBD1. Germline V lookup: CDR1 LNHDA, CDR2 SQIVND (reference sequence). This CDR3 contains 14 residues. The V segment lost 4 bases and the J segment 8 bases; nucleotides outside the gene matches: 6. CDR3 protein: CASSTYRDRGEAFF. In DNA, the CDR3 is TGTGCCAGTAGTACCTACCGGGACAGGGGGGAAGCTTTCTTT.

This clonotype was recorded many times. The gene calls are TRBV28 and TRBJ2-7; D tentatively reads TRBD1 or TRBD2 (5 bases each). CDR3 size: 14 residues. The V end was cut by 2 bases, the J end by 3 bases, with 11 bases between. Germline loops: CDR1 MDHEN, CDR2 SYDVKM. The CDR3 sequence: CASSLRDDGYEQYF. CDR3 DNA: TGTGCCAGCAGTTTAAGGGACGACGGCTACGAGCAGTACTTC.

At least ten counts were recorded for this clonotype. The chain uses TRBV28 and TRBJ1-6; D is unclear. The V gene's germline CDR1 is MDHEN and CDR2 SYDVKM. V dropped 5 bases and J dropped 5 bases, with 10 bases sitting between them. The CDR3 spans 14 residues. CDR3 DNA sequence: TGTGCCAGCAGTGCCGGTGGTCATAATTCACCCCTCCACTTT. Translating gives CASSAGGHNSPLHF.

This clonotype has at least ten counts. The chain has TRBV5-5 and TRBJ2-3; 8 bases align to TRBD2. Germline V gene sequence: CDR1 SGHKS, CDR2 YYEKEE (reference sequence). V dropped 0 bases and J dropped 7; count of bases not matched to a gene: 7. This CDR3 is 15 amino acids long. The CDR3 spells CASSLGISGTNTQYF. The CDR3 DNA reads TGTGCCAGCAGCTTGGGGATTAGCGGGACCAATACGCAGTATTTT.

The rearrangement uses TRBV7-2 and TRBJ2-4; 7 bases are a match to TRBD2. Germline V lookup: CDR1 SGHTA, CDR2 FQGNSA. V lost 4 bases to trimming and J lost 0 bases; unmatched junction nucleotides: 9. This CDR3 is 17 amino acids long. This CDR3 reads CASSSLTSELAKNIQYF. CDR3 sequence (DNA): TGTGCCAGCAGCTCCCTCACTAGCGAACTAGCCAAAAACATTCAGTACTTC.

The table lists this clonotype with many counts. This sequence joins TRBV11-3 and TRBJ2-1, with TRBD2 matching over 8 bases. There are 13 residues in the CDR3. CDR1 is SGHNT and CDR2 is YENEEA in the germline V gene. The V and J ends lost 5 bases and 6 bases, in that order; junction bases with no gene match: 3. CDR3 region: CASSHRGGNEQFF. The CDR3 nucleotides read TGTGCCAGCAGCCACCGGGGGGGCAATGAGCAGTTCTTC.

This clonotype was counted many times. The chain carries TRBV20-1 and TRBJ1-2; weak D call: TRBD1 (5 bases). The CDR3 loop spans 16 amino acids. Germline V lookup: CDR1 DFQATT, CDR2 SNEGSKA (reference sequence). Trimming removed 6 bases at V and 1 base at J, with 21 bases between. CDR3 sequence: CSAFPRQAGGNYGYTF. CDR3 in DNA: TGCAGTGCCTTTCCCCGGCAGGCTGGGGGTAACTATGGCTACACCTTC.

This clonotype occurred many times. V usage is TRBV7-8 and J usage is TRBJ1-3; perhaps TRBD1 as D (6 bases). The CDR3 extends over 16 amino acids. Germline lookup yields CDR1 SGHVS and CDR2 FQNEAQ. V shed 3 bases and J shed 0 bases, with 12 bases lying between them. CDR3 in DNA: TGTGCCAGCAGCTTGTTCCAGGGGAGCTCTGGAAACACCATATATTTT. Translating it yields CASSLFQGSSGNTIYF. The full variable domain, completed using reference TRBV7-8 and TRBJ1-3, is GAGVSQSPRYKVAKRGQDVALRCDPISGHVSLFWYQQALGQGPEFLTYFQNEAQLDKSGLPSDRFFAERPEGSVSTLKIQRTQQEDSAVYLCASSLFQGSSGNTIYFGEGSWLTVV.

J is TRBJ2-2 and V is TRBV2; a possible D gene is TRBD1 (5 bases). Germline CDR1 and CDR2: SNHLY and FYNNEI. This CDR3 has 16 residues. Between the trimmed V and J ends, which lost 8 bases and 4 bases, there was a span of 20 bases. CDR3 in amino acids: CASASLRGTGTGELFF. DNA of the CDR3: TGTGCCAGCGCCAGCCTAAGGGGTACGGGCACCGGGGAGCTGTTTTTT.

Only a few counts were recorded for this clonotype. The V call is TRBV5-1, the J call TRBJ2-4, with 8 bases matching TRBD1. The length of the CDR3 is 15 residues. Germline V gives CDR1 SGHRS, CDR2 YFSETQ. J gave up 8 bases and V 4 bases, and 11 bases lay outside the gene matches. The CDR3 loop reads CASSTSDRVPDIQYF. CDR3 bases: TGCGCCAGCAGCACGTCGGACAGGGTCCCGGACATTCAGTACTTC.

Many counts were recorded for this clonotype. CDR3 sequence reads: CASSEDGTPTEAFF. The CDR3 DNA sequence: TGCGCCAGCAGCGAGGACGGCACCCCCACTGAAGCTTTCTTT. The rearrangement links TRBV5-1 to TRBJ1-1; D not certain. Germline V CDR1 and CDR2: SGHRS, YFSETQ. The CDR3 runs 14 residues. Trimming stripped 4 bases from V and 4 bases from J, with 14 bases between.

This clonotype was observed many times. V usage is TRBV20-1 and J usage is TRBJ2-7, with 12 bases matching TRBD2. The CDR3 totals 18 residues. Germline V gene lookup returns CDR1 DFQATT and CDR2 SNEGSKA (reference sequence). V trimming: 3 bases; J trimming: 3 bases; junction bases outside the gene matches: 15. CDR3 protein: CSASLGSSSGRALYEQYF. CDR3 in DNA: TGCAGTGCTAGTCTAGGTTCGTCTAGCGGGAGGGCCCTCTACGAGCAGTACTTC.

This clonotype has a count of ten or more. The chain is built from TRBV27 and TRBJ2-3; TRBD2 matches 9 bases. Germline lookup yields CDR1 MNHEY and CDR2 SMNVEV (reference sequence). This CDR3 contains 16 residues. With V trimmed by 3 bases and J by 0 bases, 4 bases remained unmatched. The CDR3 bases are TGTGCCAGCAGTTTCGTAGCGGGAGTTAGCACAGATACGCAGTATTTT. It translates to CASSFVAGVSTDTQYF.

The chain employs TRBV3-1 and TRBJ2-1; 9 nucleotides align to TRBD2. The CDR3 sequence is 17 residues long. V shed 3 bases, J shed 0 bases, and the junction held 6 bases outside the gene matches. Germline lookup yields CDR1 LGHDT and CDR2 YNNKEL (reference sequence). The CDR3 nucleotides read TGTGCCAGCAGCCATGCCCGCGGGGGGGCCTCCTACAATGAGCAGTTCTTC. Its protein product is CASSHARGGASYNEQFF.

This clonotype was seen a single time. Sequence at one end of the junction differs from germline and may be a read error. This rearrangement joins TRBV7-9 to TRBJ2-3, with a weak D call TRBD1 (5 bases). This CDR3 comprises 16 residues. Germline CDR1 reads SEHNR; CDR2 reads FQNEAQ (reference sequence). The CDR3 DNA reads as TGTGCCAGCAGTTTAGGGGTTGCCAGACCTACAGATACGCAGTATTTT. Encoded protein: CASSLGVARPTDTQYF.

The rearrangement uses TRBV30 and TRBJ2-2; D is undetermined. Germline V CDR1 and CDR2: GTSNPN, SVGIG (reference sequence). Trimming cost V 4 bases and J 0 bases, with 9 bases left between them. This CDR3 is built from 14 residues. In DNA form, the CDR3 reads TGTGCCTGGAACCCCGTTACGAACACCGGGGAGCTGTTTTTT. This codes for CAWNPVTNTGELFF.

This clonotype showed up many times. The gene calls are TRBV7-3 and TRBJ2-5, with TRBD1 identical over 7 bases. The CDR3 runs to 16 residues. Germline loops: CDR1 SGHTA, CDR2 FQGTGA. Trimming at V came to 2 bases and at J to 4 bases, leaving 10 bases not matched to a gene. The CDR3 protein is CASSLGSRGLGETQYF. CDR3 sequence (DNA): TGTGCCAGCAGCTTAGGATCGAGGGGGCTGGGAGAGACCCAGTACTTC. The full variable domain, its missing parts supplied by reference TRBV7-3 and TRBJ2-5, is GAGVSQTPSNKVTEKGKYVELRCDPISGHTALYWYRQSLGQGPEFLIYFQGTGAADDSGLPNDRFFAVRPEGSVSTLKIQRTERGDSAVYLCASSLGSRGLGETQYFGPGTRLLVL.

In this sample, this clonotype turned up a few times. The CDR3 protein is CAGTRDTDTQYF. In DNA, the CDR3 is TGTGCCGGGACCAGAGACACAGATACGCAGTATTTT. This chain uses TRBV7-9 with TRBJ2-3, with D tentatively TRBD1 or TRBD2 (5 bases each). V was trimmed by 11 bases and J by 2 bases, leaving 11 bases between them. The germline V gene has CDR1 SEHNR and CDR2 FQNEAQ (reference sequence). The CDR3 sequence is 12 residues long.